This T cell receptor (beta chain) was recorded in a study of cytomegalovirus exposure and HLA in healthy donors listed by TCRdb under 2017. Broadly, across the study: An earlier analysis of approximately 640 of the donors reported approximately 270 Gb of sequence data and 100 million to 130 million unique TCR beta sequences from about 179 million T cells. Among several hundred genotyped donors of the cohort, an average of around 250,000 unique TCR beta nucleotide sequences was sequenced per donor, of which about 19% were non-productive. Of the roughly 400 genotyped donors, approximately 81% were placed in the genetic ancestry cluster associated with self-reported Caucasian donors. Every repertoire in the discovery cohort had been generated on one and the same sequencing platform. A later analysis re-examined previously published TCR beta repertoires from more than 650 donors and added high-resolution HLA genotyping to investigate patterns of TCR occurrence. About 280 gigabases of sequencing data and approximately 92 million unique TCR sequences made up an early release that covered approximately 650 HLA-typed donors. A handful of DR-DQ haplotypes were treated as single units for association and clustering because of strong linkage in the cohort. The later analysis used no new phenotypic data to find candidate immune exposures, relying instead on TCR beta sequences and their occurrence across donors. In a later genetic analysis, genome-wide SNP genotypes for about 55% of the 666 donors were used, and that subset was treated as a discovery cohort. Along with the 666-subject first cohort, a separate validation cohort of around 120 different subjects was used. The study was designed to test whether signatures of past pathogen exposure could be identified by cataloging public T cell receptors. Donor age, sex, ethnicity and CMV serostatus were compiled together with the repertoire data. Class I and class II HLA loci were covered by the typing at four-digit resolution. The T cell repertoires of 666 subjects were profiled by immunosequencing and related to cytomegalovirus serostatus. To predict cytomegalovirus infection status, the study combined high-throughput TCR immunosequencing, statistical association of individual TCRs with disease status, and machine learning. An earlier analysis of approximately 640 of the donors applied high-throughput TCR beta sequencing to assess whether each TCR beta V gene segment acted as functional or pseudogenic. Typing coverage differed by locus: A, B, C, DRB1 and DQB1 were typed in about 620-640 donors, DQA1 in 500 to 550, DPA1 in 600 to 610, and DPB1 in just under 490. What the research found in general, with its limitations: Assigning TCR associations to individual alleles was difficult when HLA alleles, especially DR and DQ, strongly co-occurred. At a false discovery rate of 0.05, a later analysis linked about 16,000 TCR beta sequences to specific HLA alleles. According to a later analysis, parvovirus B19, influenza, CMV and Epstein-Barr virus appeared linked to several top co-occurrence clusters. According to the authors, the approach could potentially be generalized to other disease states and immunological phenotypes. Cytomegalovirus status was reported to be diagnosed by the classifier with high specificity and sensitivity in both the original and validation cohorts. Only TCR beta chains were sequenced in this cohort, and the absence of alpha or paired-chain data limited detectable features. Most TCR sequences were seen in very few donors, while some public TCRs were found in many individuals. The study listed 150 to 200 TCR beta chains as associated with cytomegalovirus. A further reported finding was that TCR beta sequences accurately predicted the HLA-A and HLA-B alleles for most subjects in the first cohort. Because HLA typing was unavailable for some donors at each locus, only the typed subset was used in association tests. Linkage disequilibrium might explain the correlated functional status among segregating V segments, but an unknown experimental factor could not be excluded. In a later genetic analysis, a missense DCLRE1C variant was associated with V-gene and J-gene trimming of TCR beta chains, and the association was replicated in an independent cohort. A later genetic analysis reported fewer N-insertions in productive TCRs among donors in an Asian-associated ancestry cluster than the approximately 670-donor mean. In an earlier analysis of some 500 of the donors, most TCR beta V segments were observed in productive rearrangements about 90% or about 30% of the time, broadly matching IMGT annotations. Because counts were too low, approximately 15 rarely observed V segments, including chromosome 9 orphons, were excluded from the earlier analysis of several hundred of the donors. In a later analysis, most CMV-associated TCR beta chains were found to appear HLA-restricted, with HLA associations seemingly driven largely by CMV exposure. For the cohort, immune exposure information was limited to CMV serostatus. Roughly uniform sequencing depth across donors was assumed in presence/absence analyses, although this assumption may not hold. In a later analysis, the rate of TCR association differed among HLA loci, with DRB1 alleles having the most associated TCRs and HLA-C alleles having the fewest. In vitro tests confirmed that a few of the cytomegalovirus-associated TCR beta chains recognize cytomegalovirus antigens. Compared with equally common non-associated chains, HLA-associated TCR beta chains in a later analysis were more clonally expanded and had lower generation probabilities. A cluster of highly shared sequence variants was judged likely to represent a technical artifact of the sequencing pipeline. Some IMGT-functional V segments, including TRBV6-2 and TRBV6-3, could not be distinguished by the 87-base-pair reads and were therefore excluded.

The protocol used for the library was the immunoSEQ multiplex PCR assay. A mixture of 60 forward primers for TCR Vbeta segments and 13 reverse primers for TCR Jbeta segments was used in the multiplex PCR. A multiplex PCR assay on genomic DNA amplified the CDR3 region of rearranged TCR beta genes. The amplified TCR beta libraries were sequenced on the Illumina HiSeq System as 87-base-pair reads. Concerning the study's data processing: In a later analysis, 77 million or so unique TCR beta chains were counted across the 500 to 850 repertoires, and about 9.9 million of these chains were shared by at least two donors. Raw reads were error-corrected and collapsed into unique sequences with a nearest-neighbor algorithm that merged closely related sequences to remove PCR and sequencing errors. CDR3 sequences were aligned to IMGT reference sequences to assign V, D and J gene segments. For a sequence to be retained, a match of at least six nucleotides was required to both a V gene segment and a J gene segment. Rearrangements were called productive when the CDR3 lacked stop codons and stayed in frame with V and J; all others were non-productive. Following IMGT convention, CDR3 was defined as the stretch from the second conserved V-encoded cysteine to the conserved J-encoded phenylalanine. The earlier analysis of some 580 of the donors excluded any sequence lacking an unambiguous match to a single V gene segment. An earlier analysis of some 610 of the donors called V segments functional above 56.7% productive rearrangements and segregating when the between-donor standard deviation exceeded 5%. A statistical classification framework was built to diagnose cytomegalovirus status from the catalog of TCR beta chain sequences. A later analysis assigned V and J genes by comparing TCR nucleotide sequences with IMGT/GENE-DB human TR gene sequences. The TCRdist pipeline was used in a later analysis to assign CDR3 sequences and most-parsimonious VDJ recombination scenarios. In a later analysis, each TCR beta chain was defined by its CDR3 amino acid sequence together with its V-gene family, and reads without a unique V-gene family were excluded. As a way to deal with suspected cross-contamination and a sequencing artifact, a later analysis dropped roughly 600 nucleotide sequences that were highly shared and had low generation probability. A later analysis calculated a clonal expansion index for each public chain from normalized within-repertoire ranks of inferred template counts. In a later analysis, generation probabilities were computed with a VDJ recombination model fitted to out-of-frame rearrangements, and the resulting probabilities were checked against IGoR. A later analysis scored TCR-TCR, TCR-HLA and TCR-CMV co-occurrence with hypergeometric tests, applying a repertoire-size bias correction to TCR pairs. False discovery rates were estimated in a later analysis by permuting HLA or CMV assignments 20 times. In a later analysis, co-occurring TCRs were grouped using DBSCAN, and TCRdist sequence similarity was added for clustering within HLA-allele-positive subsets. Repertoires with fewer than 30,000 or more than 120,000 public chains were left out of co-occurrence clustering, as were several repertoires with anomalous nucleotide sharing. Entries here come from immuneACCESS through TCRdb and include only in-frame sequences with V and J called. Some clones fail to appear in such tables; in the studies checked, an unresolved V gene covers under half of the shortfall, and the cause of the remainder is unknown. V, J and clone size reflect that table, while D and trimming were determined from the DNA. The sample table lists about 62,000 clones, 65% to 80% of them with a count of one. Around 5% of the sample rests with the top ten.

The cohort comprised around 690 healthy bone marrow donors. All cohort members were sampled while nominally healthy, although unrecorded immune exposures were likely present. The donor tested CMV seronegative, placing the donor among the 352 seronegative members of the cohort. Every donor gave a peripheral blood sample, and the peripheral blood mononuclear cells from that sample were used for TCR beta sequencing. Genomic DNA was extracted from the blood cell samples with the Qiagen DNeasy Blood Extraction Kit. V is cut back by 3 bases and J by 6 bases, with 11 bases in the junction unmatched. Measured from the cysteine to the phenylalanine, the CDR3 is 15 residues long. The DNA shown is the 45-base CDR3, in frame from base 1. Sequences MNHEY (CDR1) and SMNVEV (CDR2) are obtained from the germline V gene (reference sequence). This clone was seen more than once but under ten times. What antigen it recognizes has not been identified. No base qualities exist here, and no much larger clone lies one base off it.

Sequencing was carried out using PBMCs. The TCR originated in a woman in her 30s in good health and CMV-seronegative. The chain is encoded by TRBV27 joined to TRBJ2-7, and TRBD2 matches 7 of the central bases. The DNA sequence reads TGTGCCAGCAGTTTTAGCAGCGGGATTTCGGGCGAGCAGTACTTC. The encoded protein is CASSFSSGISGEQYF.